This passage covers 16 T cell receptor beta chains from one sample sequenced in a study of immune heterogeneity within non-small cell lung tumors. The authors amplified TCR beta CDR3 by multiplex PCR with 32 V and 13 J primers. TCRdb fed the multiplex PCR reads into MiXCR, producing one record per CDR3 protein. The sample carries about 2,500 distinct CDR3 sequences, roughly 25% recorded once. Bulk tumor genomic DNA (600 ng per sample) served as template. From each primary tumor, several far-apart biopsies were obtained during surgery. Patients had untreated, newly diagnosed non-small cell lung cancer and underwent curative surgery. The specimen sequenced was lung tumor tissue. The receptors originated from a man between 60 and 75 years old with non-small cell lung cancer.

The CDR3 DNA follows: TGTGCCAGCAGCCAGGACGGCGGTGAGCAGTTCTTC. This translates into CASSQDGGEQFF. The chain is built from TRBV6-1 and TRBJ2-1; unclear D gene. This CDR3 contains 12 residues. Trimming shortened V by 6 bases and J by 9 bases, and 12 bases separated the two germline ends. Germline CDR1 is MNHNS and CDR2 is SASEGT.

A remark on this clonotype: With a much larger clone just one base away, this may be a read error. The chain recombines TRBV2 with TRBJ2-5, with 10 bases lining up with TRBD1. This CDR3 is 15 amino acids long. Per germline, CDR1 SNHLY and CDR2 FYNNEI. Trimming removed 6 bases from V and 6 bases from J; junction bases left unmatched: 10. In DNA form, the CDR3 reads TGTGCCAGCAGACCCGACAGGGGGCAGCGAAAGACCCAGTACTTC. Its translation is CASRPDRGQRKTQYF. Full variable domain (remainder filled in from reference TRBV2 and TRBJ2-5): EPEVTQTPSHQVTQMGQEVILRCVPISNHLYFYWYRQILGQKVEFLVSFYNNEISEKSEIFDDQFSVERPDGSNFTLKIRSTKLEDSAMYFCASRPDRGQRKTQYFGPGTRLLVL.

This clonotype is medium-sized by share. V usage is TRBV10-3 and J usage is TRBJ2-3; D call uncertain. The CDR3 extends over 12 amino acids. V shed 4 bases and J shed 5 bases, with 7 bases lying between them. In germline, CDR1 is ENHRY, CDR2 SYGVKD. DNA of the CDR3: TGTGCCATCAGTGGCGTCGGAGATACGCAGTATTTT. Protein sequence: CAISGVGDTQYF.

Concerning this clonotype: One end of the junction is discordant with germline, which a read error may explain. The chain uses TRBV27 and TRBJ2-7; D call uncertain. The germline gives CDR1 MNHEY, CDR2 SMNVEV (reference sequence). CDR3 length equals 14 residues. In nucleotides, the CDR3 is TGTGCCAGCAGTTTTGGTGGGGTCGGTGAAGAGCAGAACTTC. It yields the protein CASSFGGVGEEQNF.

In its sample, this clonotype ranks as medium-sized. The chain joins TRBV9 to TRBJ2-3; D is possibly TRBD2 (5 bases). Trimming removed 3 bases from V and 5 bases from J, with 16 bases in between. The CDR3 contains 15 residues. Per germline, CDR1 SGDLS and CDR2 YYNGEE. The DNA for the CDR3 is TGTGCCAGCAGCGAGGACCGACTTCGGGGAGATACGCAGTATTTT. Its protein product is CASSEDRLRGDTQYF.

Worth noting for this clonotype: A read error may explain this, as a much larger clone is one base away. V gene TRBV19 combines with J gene TRBJ2-3; D is undetermined. CDR3 length equals 12 residues. Germline V gene sequence: CDR1 LNHDA, CDR2 SQIVND (reference sequence). CDR3 in amino acids: CARSIQESTQYF. CDR3 nucleotides: TGTGCCAGAAGTATTCAGGAGTCGACGCAGTATTTT.

With respect to this clonotype: No conserved phenylalanine or tryptophan ends this CDR3, so it is likely a read error. The chain links TRBV20-1 to TRBJ2-5; tentative D call: TRBD1 (5 bases). CDR3 length: 15 residues. The germline V gene encodes CDR1 DFQATT and CDR2 SNEGSKA (reference sequence). Trimming removed 3 bases from V and 4 bases from J, with 18 bases in between. The CDR3: CSASGVDRYLETQYL. DNA for the CDR3: TGCAGTGCTAGTGGGGTTGACAGATACCTAGAGACCCAGTACTTA.

Judged by abundance, this clonotype is large. The chain joins TRBV20-1 to TRBJ2-7, with TRBD2 identical over 8 bases. J was trimmed by 6 bases and V by 6 bases; bases with no gene match: 4. Germline assignment: CDR1 DFQATT and CDR2 SNEGSKA (reference sequence). This CDR3 has 11 amino acids. The CDR3 sequence: CSARTSREQYF. The DNA of the CDR3 is TGCAGTGCCAGGACTAGCCGCGAGCAGTACTTC.

About this clonotype itself: Being one base from a much bigger clone, this may be a read error. The chain joins TRBV7-2 to TRBJ2-5; tentative D call: TRBD1 (6 bases). The CDR3 has 16 residues. Germline V gene sequence: CDR1 SGHTA, CDR2 FQGNSA. The CDR3 reads CASSLSVGARQDTQYF. CDR3 sequence (DNA): TGTGCCAGCAGCTTATCGGTGGGGGCGAGACAAGATACCCAGTACTTC.

The chain joins TRBV6-1 to TRBJ2-7; D call uncertain. This CDR3 comprises 14 residues. Germline values: CDR1 MNHNS, CDR2 SASEGT. The germline V and J ends were trimmed by 7 bases and 6 bases, with 19 bases remaining between them. The CDR3 reads CASIPPGTLAEQYF. In nucleotides, the CDR3 is TGTGCCAGCATACCCCCAGGCACCTTAGCCGAGCAGTACTTC.

This clonotype is categorized as medium-sized. The V call is TRBV4-1, the J call TRBJ2-1; TRBD2 agrees at 12 bases. The CDR3 runs to 19 residues. The germline V gene encodes CDR1 MGHRA and CDR2 YSYEKL. Trimming took 0 bases from V and 1 from J; bases not matched to a gene: 7. The CDR3 reads CASSQDRRTSGMSYNEQFF. The CDR3 region has the DNA TGCGCCAGCAGCCAAGATAGGAGGACTAGCGGGATGTCCTACAATGAGCAGTTCTTC.

This clonotype came up a few times. A much larger clone lies a single base off, so this may be a read error. The chain uses TRBV12-3 or TRBV12-4 and TRBJ2-7, with 9 bases matching TRBD2. The CDR3 sequence is 13 residues long. CDR3 bases: TGTGCCAGCAGTTTGGGACTAGCCGACGAGCAGCACTTC. This codes for CASSLGLADEQHF.

This clonotype has only one observation. Since a much larger clone is just one base distant, this may be a read error. The chain has TRBV28 and TRBJ2-2; tentatively, D is TRBD1 (5 bases). Germline lookup yields CDR1 MDHEN and CDR2 SYDVKM. This CDR3 region has 13 residues. Between the trimmed V and J ends, which lost 7 bases and 4 bases, there was a span of 10 bases. In nucleotides, the CDR3 is TGTGCCAGCATGAAACAGGTCACCGGGGAGCTGTTTTTT. Its protein product is CASMKQVTGELFF.

This clonotype is medium-sized. The chain uses TRBV6-1 and TRBJ1-6; tentatively, D is TRBD1 (5 bases). The CDR3 sequence is 13 residues long. V was trimmed by 5 bases and J by 8 bases, leaving 10 bases between them. Germline values: CDR1 MNHNS, CDR2 SASEGT. DNA of the CDR3: TGTGCCAGCAGTATTTCCAGGGATTCACCCCTCCACTTT. Protein sequence: CASSISRDSPLHF.

In its sample, this clonotype was seen once. This sequence may be a read error, since a much larger clone differs from it by one base. This chain connects TRBV6-1 to TRBJ1-5; D is ambiguous. This CDR3 is built from 12 residues. V lost 2 bases, J lost 7 bases, and 6 bases lay in between. Looked up from germline, CDR1 is MNHNS and CDR2 is SASEGT. The CDR3 loop is CASSEWEQPQHF. The CDR3 coding sequence is TGTGCCAGCAGTGAATGGGAACAGCCCCAGCATTTT.

This clonotype qualifies as medium-sized. J is TRBJ2-2 and V is TRBV6-4; D is possibly TRBD1 (6 bases). Looked up from germline, CDR1 is MRHNA and CDR2 is SNTAGT. The CDR3 runs to 14 residues. Trimming took 7 bases from V and 5 from J, leaving 14 bases between them. Here the CDR3 reads CASTGTPGTGELFF. The CDR3 DNA is TGTGCCAGCACCGGGACACCTGGGACCGGGGAGCTGTTTTTT.